The 27 T cell receptor beta chains given below trace back to one sample, sequenced in a study of control samples from healthy donors and cancer patients (dated by TCRdb to 2020 to 2022). Library creation used the immunoSEQ multiplex PCR assay. The clones in this table, taken by TCRdb from immuneACCESS, are in-frame only. Not every clone is retained; where verified, under half of the shortfall comes from an unresolved V gene, and the cause of the rest is unknown. The sample table lists about 140,000 clones, roughly nine tenths of them with a count of one. About 7.1% of the sample is held by the ten biggest clonotypes. What was sequenced was blood. These receptors came from a man between 18 and 29 years old in good health.

This clone was counted a few times. The chain recombines TRBV19 with TRBJ1-2, with D unclear. V lost 5 bases and J 0 bases, leaving 16 bases between the germline ends. Germline-derived CDR1 and CDR2 are LNHDA and SQIVND (reference sequence). CDR3 length: 16 amino acids. This chain's CDR3 is CASSLDLPPANYGYTF. CDR3 coding DNA: TGTGCCAGTAGTCTCGATCTACCTCCAGCTAACTATGGCTACACCTTC.

The rearrangement joins TRBV11-2 to TRBJ1-6; weak D call: TRBD1 (5 bases). CDR3 length equals 16 residues. The germline V gene encodes CDR1 SGHAT and CDR2 FQNNGV. Trimming stripped 0 bases from V and 9 bases from J, with 15 bases between. In DNA, the CDR3 is TGTGCCAGCAGCTTAGATCTGCCCTTGGGGGGTTCACCCCTCCACTTT. Encoded protein: CASSLDLPLGGSPLHF.

The chain recombines TRBV5-5 with TRBJ2-7, with D maybe TRBD1 (6 bases). V was pared by 2 bases and J by 4 bases, with 10 bases between. Germline V gene sequence: CDR1 SGHKS, CDR2 YYEKEE (reference sequence). This CDR3 contains 13 residues. CDR3 nucleotide sequence: TGTGCCAGCAGCTTTATGGGACAATACGAGCAGTACTTC. Its protein is CASSFMGQYEQYF.

The genes are TRBV6-5 and TRBJ2-7; possible D gene TRBD1, 5 bases. V lost 6 bases and J lost 0, with 12 bases in between. There are 14 residues in the CDR3. Germline V lookup: CDR1 MNHEY, CDR2 SVGAGI. This chain's CDR3 is CASSLRGRSYEQYF. The CDR3 region has the DNA TGTGCCAGCAGCTTAAGGGGTCGCTCCTACGAGCAGTACTTC.

This chain uses TRBV12-5 with TRBJ2-5; 11 nucleotides agree with TRBD1. CDR3 length: 15 amino acids. Germline trimming cut 7 bases from V and 0 bases from J; bases unmatched to any gene: 4. Germline V CDR1 and CDR2: LGHNT, FRNRAP. The CDR3 spells CASDRDRGYQETQYF. For the CDR3, the DNA is TGTGCTAGTGATCGGGACAGGGGGTACCAAGAGACCCAGTACTTC. The full variable domain, its missing parts supplied by reference TRBV12-5 and TRBJ2-5, is DARVTQTPRHKVTEMGQEVTMRCQPILGHNTVFWYRQTMMQGLELLAYFRNRAPLDDSGMPKDRFSAEMPDATLATLKIQPSEPRDSAVYFCASDRDRGYQETQYFGPGTRLLVL.

The V call is TRBV5-1, the J call TRBJ1-2; the D gene is possibly TRBD1 (6 bases). Germline assignment: CDR1 SGHRS and CDR2 YFSETQ. Trimming removed 1 base from V and 7 bases from J, with 17 bases in between. The CDR3 consists of 15 residues. Here the CDR3 DNA reads TGCGCCAGCAGCTTGACAGGGAGGGAGACGGGTGGCTACACCTTC. It codes for CASSLTGRETGGYTF.

This chain connects TRBV27 to TRBJ1-6; D is perhaps TRBD1 (5 bases). There are 16 residues in the CDR3. Germline-derived CDR1 and CDR2 are MNHEY and SMNVEV (reference sequence). V was trimmed by 5 bases and J by 6 bases, leaving 17 bases between them. In DNA form, the CDR3 reads TGTGCCAGCAGTCCTGACAGTTTCCAGGGTAATTCACCCCTCCACTTT. Encoded protein: CASSPDSFQGNSPLHF.

This clone was seen once. V usage is TRBV5-6 and J usage is TRBJ1-1; D remains ambiguous. V was clipped by 7 bases and J by 0 bases, with 10 bases between them. The germline V gene encodes CDR1 SGHDT and CDR2 YYEEEE. This CDR3 region has 13 residues. CDR3 coding DNA: TGTGCCAGCCTTAGGGATTTGAACACTGAAGCTTTCTTT. Amino acids: CASLRDLNTEAFF.

The V and J genes are TRBV6-6 and TRBJ1-3; D may be TRBD1 (6 bases). Germline V gene lookup returns CDR1 MNHNY and CDR2 SVGAGI (reference sequence). This CDR3 region has 14 residues. V was pared by 8 bases and J by 0 bases, with 11 bases between. This CDR3 reads CASSDRNSGNTIYF. CDR3 DNA sequence: TGTGCCAGCTCGGACAGAAACTCTGGAAACACCATATATTTT.

The rearrangement links TRBV3-1 (or the pseudogene TRBV3-2) to TRBJ1-1, with TRBD1 matching 7 bases. V shed 4 bases, J shed 0 bases, and the junction held 5 bases outside the gene matches. The CDR3 length is 15 residues. Per germline, CDR1 LGHDT and CDR2 YNNKEL (reference sequence). The CDR3 sequence is CASSLPGQLNTEAFF. In DNA form, the CDR3 reads TGTGCCAGCAGCCTACCGGGACAGCTGAACACTGAAGCTTTCTTT.

This clone was picked up one time. This chain links TRBV7-3 with TRBJ2-3; the match to TRBD2 covers 8 bases. The length of the CDR3 is 15 residues. Trimming took 5 bases from V and 2 from J; bases not matched to a gene: 6. Per the germline V gene, CDR1 is SGHTA and CDR2 is FQGTGA. The CDR3 sequence: CASSPLAGNTDTQYF. In DNA form, the CDR3 reads TGTGCCAGCAGCCCGTTAGCGGGAAACACAGATACGCAGTATTTT.

The gene calls are TRBV24-1 and TRBJ2-1, with D unresolved. Trimming stripped 2 bases from V and 3 bases from J, with 22 bases between. Germline values: CDR1 KGHDR, CDR2 SFDVKD. The CDR3 is 19 residues long. The DNA for the CDR3 is TGTGCCACCAGTGATTCTTCGACCTATTTGGGCAGAGACTACAATGAGCAGTTCTTC. Translating it yields CATSDSSTYLGRDYNEQFF.

The chain has TRBV6-1 and TRBJ1-5; D possibly corresponds to TRBD1 (6 bases). The CDR3 contains 14 residues. CDR1 MNHNS and CDR2 SASEGT come from the germline V gene. V gave up 1 base and J gave up 11 bases, with 15 bases separating them. CDR3: CASSEGGGPGAQHF. The CDR3 nucleotides are TGTGCCAGCAGTGAAGGAGGGGGGCCCGGGGCCCAGCATTTT.

The chain couples TRBV28 to TRBJ1-4, with 10 bases that match TRBD1. V shed 6 bases, J shed 2 bases, and the junction held 6 bases outside the gene matches. Germline values: CDR1 MDHEN, CDR2 SYDVKM. CDR3 length: 16 amino acids. The CDR3 loop reads CASRRDRGWTNEKLFF. The CDR3 nucleotides read TGTGCCAGCAGGCGGGACAGGGGCTGGACTAATGAAAAACTGTTTTTT.

This chain uses TRBV9 with TRBJ2-7; D perhaps matches TRBD2 (5 bases). Looked up from germline, CDR1 is SGDLS and CDR2 is YYNGEE. Trimming pared 3 bases from V and 3 bases from J, leaving 7 bases between. This CDR3 is 12 amino acids long. Here the CDR3 reads CASSGTSYEQYF. CDR3 sequence (DNA): TGTGCCAGCAGCGGTACTAGCTACGAGCAGTACTTC.

The chain is built from TRBV6-6 and TRBJ2-7, with 8 bases aligning to TRBD1. Germline assignment: CDR1 MNHNY and CDR2 SVGAGI (reference sequence). The CDR3 consists of 15 residues. V lost 6 bases, J lost 2 bases, and 9 bases stayed unmatched. CDR3 DNA: TGTGCCAGCAGCCGTACCGGGACAGGAGCCTACGAGCAGTACTTC. Protein sequence: CASSRTGTGAYEQYF.

This rearrangement joins TRBV20-1 to TRBJ1-2, with no clear D. Germline CDR1 is DFQATT and CDR2 is SNEGSKA (reference sequence). The V end was cut by 3 bases, the J end by 0 bases, with 11 bases between. This CDR3 is built from 14 residues. The CDR3 here is CSASRGVANYGYTF. Here the CDR3 DNA reads TGCAGTGCTAGTCGTGGGGTAGCTAACTATGGCTACACCTTC.

The chain uses TRBV11-2 and TRBJ2-7; a possible D gene is TRBD1 (6 bases). The CDR3 sequence is 15 residues long. Looked up from germline, CDR1 is SGHAT and CDR2 is FQNNGV. The V end was cut by 1 base, the J end by 6 bases, with 16 bases between. CDR3 residues: CASSLAFRGGGEQYF. CDR3 bases: TGTGCCAGCAGCTTAGCCTTCAGGGGTGGCGGCGAGCAGTACTTC.

V and J are TRBV4-3 and TRBJ2-2; 14 nucleotides line up with TRBD2. The CDR3 length is 17 residues. Losses at the gene ends were 3 bases for V and 5 bases for J; bases not matched to a gene: 5. Germline V gene sequence: CDR1 LGHNA, CDR2 YSLEER. CDR3: CASSQGTSGGTTGELFF. In DNA, the CDR3 is TGCGCCAGCAGCCAGGGGACTAGCGGGGGTACTACCGGGGAGCTGTTTTTT.

CDR3 region: CASSVTGNTGELFF. In DNA, the CDR3 is TGTGCCAGTAGCGTGACAGGGAACACCGGGGAGCTGTTTTTT. The chain combines TRBV19 with TRBJ2-2, with D tentatively TRBD1 (6 bases). Germline loops: CDR1 LNHDA, CDR2 SQIVND (reference sequence). CDR3 length: 14 residues. V lost 6 bases to trimming and J lost 1 base, with 9 bases between them.

The sample holds one count of this clone. The genes are TRBV6-5 and TRBJ2-1, with 9 bases aligning to TRBD1. The V gene's germline CDR1 is MNHEY and CDR2 SVGAGI. This CDR3 is built from 16 residues. V was pared by 2 bases and J by 0 bases, with 2 bases of the junction left unmatched. DNA of the CDR3: TGTGCCAGCAGTTACACGACAGGGGGCTCCTACAATGAGCAGTTCTTC. Translation gives CASSYTTGGSYNEQFF.

The chain uses TRBV5-1 and TRBJ1-2, with D tentatively TRBD1 (5 bases). Germline loops: CDR1 SGHRS, CDR2 YFSETQ. The CDR3 runs to 15 residues. The V and J ends lost 4 bases and 7 bases respectively, with 20 bases between them. CDR3 nucleotide sequence: TGCGCCAGCAGCACCTCTCCGGGACGGCCTGCTGGCTACACCTTC. It codes for CASSTSPGRPAGYTF.

This chain uses TRBV21-1 with TRBJ2-5; TRBD1 is the table's D call and was not checked against the DNA. TRBV21-1 is a known pseudogene. The CDR3 runs 12 residues. The DNA for the CDR3 is TGTGCCAGACAGGGGGCGCGGGAGACCCAGTACTTC. This gives the protein CARQGARETQYF.

This clone was seen just once. The J gene is TRBJ2-4, the V gene TRBV10-3, with unresolved D. CDR3 length: 16 amino acids. V gave up 0 bases and J gave up 0 bases, with 9 bases separating them. Per the germline V gene, CDR1 is ENHRY and CDR2 is SYGVKD. The CDR3 DNA is TGTGCCATCAGTGAGTCATGGGGAATAGCCAAAAACATTCAGTACTTC. It yields the protein CAISESWGIAKNIQYF.

For the CDR3, the DNA is TGTGCCAGCAGCGCCCCCCTTGACAGGGCCGACTATGGCTACACCTTC. Protein: CASSAPLDRADYGYTF. The chain carries TRBV9 and TRBJ1-2; the match to TRBD1 covers 7 bases. The CDR3 has 16 residues. With 3 bases clipped from V and 3 bases from J, the junction kept 11 bases outside the gene matches. Germline CDR1 reads SGDLS; CDR2 reads YYNGEE. The variable domain in full, completed from reference TRBV9 and TRBJ1-2, reads DSGVTQTPKHLITATGQRVTLRCSPRSGDLSVYWYQQSLDQGLQFLIQYYNGEERAKGNILERFSAQQFPDLHSELNLSSLELGDSALYFCASSAPLDRADYGYTFGSGTRLTVV.

This clone was counted a single time. The chain uses TRBV5-4 and TRBJ1-6; 9 bases align to TRBD1. The J segment lost 7 bases and the V segment lost 4 bases, leaving 3 bases of the junction unmatched. The CDR3 length is 14 residues. Germline loops: CDR1 SGHNT, CDR2 YYREEE (reference sequence). DNA for the CDR3: TGTGCCAGCAGCACAGGACAGGGGAATTCACCCCTCCACTTT. Its protein is CASSTGQGNSPLHF.

The V call is TRBV28, the J call TRBJ2-3, with a possible D match to TRBD1 (5 bases). Germline V gives CDR1 MDHEN, CDR2 SYDVKM. The CDR3 length is 14 residues. The V end was cut by 1 base, the J end by 4 bases, with 9 bases between. The CDR3: CASSLSRVADTQYF. The CDR3 DNA reads as TGTGCCAGCAGTTTATCCAGGGTCGCAGATACGCAGTATTTT.